This TCR beta chain emerged from a study of shared clonotypes between healthy human individuals. To note about this clone: Other DNA sequences from this sample encode an identical CDR3 as well.

In germline, CDR1 is SGHDN, CDR2 FVKESK. The CDR3 loop spans 13 amino acids. V was shortened by 1 base and J by 4 bases, with 7 bases between the two germline ends. Repertoires were generated with immunoSEQ multiplex PCR, while TCRdb's copy carries only in-frame clones and drops some. This table holds roughly 2,500,000 clones, 90% to 95% found once. The TCR originated in a man younger than 35 in good health. Some clones in this sample may be carry-over from other donors' samples. V is TRBV14 and J is TRBJ1-2; D remains unclear. The sample taken for sequencing was naive CD4+ T cells from PBMCs. Regarding subset: CD45RA+ positively selected. CDR3 in DNA: TGTGCCAGCAGCCAAGGAGCCTCCTATGGCTACACCTTC. Translation: CASSQGASYGYTF.